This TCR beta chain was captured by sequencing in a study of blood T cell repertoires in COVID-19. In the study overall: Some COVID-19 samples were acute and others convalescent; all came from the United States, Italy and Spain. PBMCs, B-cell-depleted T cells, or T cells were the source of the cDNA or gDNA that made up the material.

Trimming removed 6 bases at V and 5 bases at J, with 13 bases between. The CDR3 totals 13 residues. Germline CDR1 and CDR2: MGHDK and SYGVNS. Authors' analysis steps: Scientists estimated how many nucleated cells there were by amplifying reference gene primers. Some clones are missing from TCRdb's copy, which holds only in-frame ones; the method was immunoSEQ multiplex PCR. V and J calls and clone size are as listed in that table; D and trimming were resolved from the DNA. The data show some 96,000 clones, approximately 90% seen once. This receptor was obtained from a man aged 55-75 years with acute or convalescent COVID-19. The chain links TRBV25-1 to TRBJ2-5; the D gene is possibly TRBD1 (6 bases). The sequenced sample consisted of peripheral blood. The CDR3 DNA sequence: TGTGCCAGCAGCACAGGGTACTCGGAGACCCAGTACTTC. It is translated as CASSTGYSETQYF. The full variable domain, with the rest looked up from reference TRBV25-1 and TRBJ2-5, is EADIYQTPRYLVIGTGKKITLECSQTMGHDKMYWYQQDPGMELHLIHYSYGVNSTEKGDLSSESTVSRIRTEHFPLTLESARPSHTSQYLCASSTGYSETQYFGPGTRLLVL.